This TCR beta chain appears in the sequencing data of a study of cytomegalovirus exposure and HLA in healthy donors. Study-wide points: Three chains tied to CMV proved CMV antigen-specific in vitro. The classifier reportedly diagnosed cytomegalovirus status with high sensitivity and specificity.

The method was immunoSEQ multiplex PCR; TCRdb's version includes in-frame clones alone and lacks a portion of them. Of 330,000 or so clones listed, about nine tenths are singletons. Comments on this clone: No antigen is known for it.

The CDR3 runs 17 residues. Germline CDR1 and CDR2: SNHLY and FYNNEI. The V and J ends lost 5 bases and 1 base respectively, with 17 bases between them. Sequencing used PBMCs. The origin of this receptor is a woman under 30 in good health and CMV-seronegative. The chain uses TRBV2 and TRBJ2-2, with D perhaps TRBD1 (5 bases). The CDR3 loop is CASSPSLGQGNTGELFF. CDR3 nucleotide sequence: TGTGCCAGCAGTCCCTCGCTCGGGCAGGGGAACACCGGGGAGCTGTTTTTT.